What follows describes a single T cell receptor beta chain. The antigen is not known. In germline, CDR1 is SGHRS, CDR2 YFSETQ. The ends were cut back, 3 bases at V and 2 bases at J, with 15 bases in the middle. CDR3 length: 16 residues. The data stem from a study of CD8 T cells in ankylosing spondylitis. Points from the study as a whole: For ankylosing spondylitis blood, a TCR beta motif of several highly homologous variants appeared characteristic.

TCRdb re-derived calls from the 5' RACE reads in MiXCR, one entry per CDR3 protein. The sample yields roughly 60,000 distinct CDR3 sequences, 6% to 8% seen once. V and J are TRBV5-1 and TRBJ2-4; no clear D gene. Sequencing was carried out using synovial fluid, either unsorted or a sorted T cell fraction (not recorded which). The sequence came from a male donor with ankylosing spondylitis. Here the CDR3 DNA reads TGCGCCAGCAGCTCGACAATACAAGGGTCCAAAAACATTCAGTACTTC. Residues: CASSSTIQGSKNIQYF.